This TCR beta chain was found in a study of T cells in Graves' hyperthyroidism and ophthalmopathy. Researchers amplified the TCR beta CDR3 regions from RNA transcripts. HTBI primers were used for first-round RT-PCR of the TCR CDR3. TCRdb reanalysed the multiplex PCR reads using MiXCR and keeps one entry per CDR3 protein. This sample yields about 560,000 distinct CDR3 sequences, of which less than 15% are seen a single time; approximately 15% belongs to the top ten. The CDR3 spans 13 residues. Germline CDR1 reads SGDLS; CDR2 reads YYNGEE. V lost 4 bases, J lost 6 bases, and 13 bases lay in between. The chain carries TRBV9 and TRBJ1-1, with D possibly TRBD1 on 6 matching bases. This TCR derives from a middle-aged woman with Graves' hyperthyroidism. Sequenced sample: blood. CDR3 protein: CASSPEGGSEAFF. CDR3 coding DNA: TGTGCCAGCAGCCCCGAGGGGGGCTCTGAAGCTTTCTTT.